This T cell receptor (beta chain) was profiled in a study of T cell changes during pregnancy in multiple sclerosis. This clone has only one observation. Only in-frame clones appear in the TCRdb table, and some are missing; sequencing was by immunoSEQ multiplex PCR. The sample includes approximately 93,000 clones, more than 85% of them seen just once. The sample consisted of peripheral blood, taken before pregnancy. The clonotype was recovered from a female donor with multiple sclerosis, enrolled in a pregnancy study.

The CDR3 DNA reads as TGTGCCAGCAGGAGGGGATGGGGGGGGACGATTACCTACGAGCAGTACTTC. Encoded protein: CASRRGWGGTITYEQYF. This chain links TRBV28 with TRBJ2-7; 7 bases align to TRBD2. This CDR3 is 17 amino acids long. Germline V CDR1 and CDR2: MDHEN, SYDVKM. V lost 6 bases and J lost 2; bases outside the gene matches: 16.